This T cell receptor (beta chain) was captured in a study of shared clonotypes between healthy human individuals. Clones were sequenced by immunoSEQ multiplex PCR, and TCRdb holds only the in-frame ones, with some missing. The data contain 2.3 million or so clones, 90% to 95% of them singletons. Looked up from germline, CDR1 is LNHDA and CDR2 is SQIVND (reference sequence). V lost 1 base and J lost 7, with 11 bases in between. CDR3 length equals 13 residues. The rearrangement links TRBV19 to TRBJ2-7; D is unclear. The receptor was isolated from a young man in good health. Some clones in this sample may be carry-over from other donors' samples. Sequenced material: naive CD4+ T cells from PBMCs. Specified subset: CD45RA+ positively selected. CDR3 residues: CASSIAEAQEQYF. The CDR3 DNA follows: TGTGCCAGTAGTATAGCGGAAGCTCAAGAGCAGTACTTC.